The clone carrying this T cell receptor beta chain was recorded a few times. V lost 5 bases, J lost 2 bases, and 13 bases stayed unmatched. This CDR3 is built from 17 residues. Germline V CDR1 and CDR2: PRHDT, FYEKMQ (reference sequence). This sample was taken from a study of blood T cell repertoires in COVID-19. On the study more broadly: Some COVID-19 samples were acute and others convalescent; all came from the United States, Italy and Spain. The cDNA or gDNA used as material had been derived from T cells, B-cell-depleted T cells, or PBMCs.

How the authors handled the data: The authors estimated nucleated cell counts from reference gene primer amplification. Libraries were prepared by immunoSEQ multiplex PCR; TCRdb keeps only in-frame clonotypes and omits some of them. V and J calls and clone size are those listed in that table; D and trimming were worked out from the DNA. The top ten hold about 2.7% of the sample, which has about 210,000 clones, about 83% seen once. Source material: peripheral blood. This sequence joins TRBV13 and TRBJ2-3; 7 bases are shared with TRBD2. This receptor was obtained from a woman aged 40-49 years with active or convalescent COVID-19. CDR3 residues: CASSPPLAEKLTDTQYF. In nucleotides, the CDR3 is TGTGCCAGCAGCCCCCCTCTAGCGGAAAAACTCACAGATACGCAGTATTTT.